This T cell receptor beta chain was documented in a study of T cell clones after liver transplantation (dated by TCRdb to 2018 to 2020). Some background on the complete study: Samples were obtained from ITN030ST, a randomized trial in which withdrawal of immunosuppression was attempted within 2 years of liver transplantation. Donor-reactive T cell clones were identified using TCRbeta sequencing after a pre-transplant mixed lymphocyte reaction and were then followed in post-transplant blood. Third party-reactive TCRbeta sequences were also identified from pre-transplant MLRs to serve as an antigen-independent comparator for donor-reactive sequences. Of the eight recipients, three were HCV-positive, while the remaining recipients had been transplanted for non-autoimmune, non-viral indications. No induction therapy was given to the subjects, and standard immunosuppression was administered until randomization at 12-24 months post-transplant. Tolerance meant complete immunosuppression withdrawal for at least one year without liver enzymes rising beyond twice the upper limit of normal. Blood samples were taken pre-transplant, pre-randomization before withdrawal, and post-randomization after full withdrawal or failed withdrawal. Of the 8 liver transplant recipients making up the studied cohort, 3 were classified as tolerant and 5 as non-tolerant.

Findings and caveats that apply to the study as a whole: When repertoire turnover was taken into account, detection of donor-reactive sequences was significantly reduced in 7 of 8 subjects for CD4 and in 8 of 8 subjects for CD8. A significant post-transplant decrease in circulating donor-reactive CD4 TCRbeta sequences was observed in 5 of 8 subjects, irrespective of tolerance or HCV status. Low numbers of available donor cells limited the measurable donor-reactive repertoire in a couple of subjects. Because no allograft tissue specimens were available, donor-reactive T cells may have migrated into the graft instead of being deleted. A greater decline was seen for donor-reactive sequences than for third party-reactive sequences, suggesting partial antigen-specific deletion unrelated to withdrawal success. The conclusions were preliminary, being limited by small, heterogeneous patient numbers and by non-standardized post-transplant time points.

Unstimulated PBMCs, after thawing, were stained for CD3, CD4 and CD8 and then FACS-sorted into CD3+CD4+ and CD3+CD8+ populations. All 8 studied subjects were randomized to withdrawal of immunosuppression. The Qiagen DNeasy Blood and Tissue Kit was used for isolation of genomic DNA. V and J are trimmed by 2 bases and 6 bases, and the gene matches miss 10 bases of the junction. From the germline V gene, CDR1 is SGHRS and CDR2 is YFSETQ. The CDR3 has 15 amino acids, counting the end cysteine and phenylalanine. The CDR3 DNA has 45 bases and is translated from base 1. Turning to this clone: What antigen it recognizes has not been identified. Base qualities are not at hand, and no much larger clone is one base apart.

High-throughput TCRbeta CDR3 sequencing of frozen genomic DNA was performed by immunoSEQ, with PCR amplification, mapping, bias correction and internal controls included. For the original study's pipeline: Productive rearrangements were kept, and unique TCRbeta sequences were defined by CDR3 nucleotide sequence plus V and J gene. Donor-reactive sequences required at least 5-fold expansion in CFSE-low cells versus unstimulated pre-transplant cells and at least 0.01% frequency. Per-subject minimum frequency thresholds, based on the lowest-template unstimulated sample, ensured at least 90% detection power. Jensen-Shannon divergence between the top 1000 TCRbeta sequences post-transplant and pre-transplant was used to measure repertoire turnover. Two-sided Fisher's exact tests were used to test for changes in how often donor-reactive sequences were detected. The immuneACCESS repertoire file appears here via TCRdb, limited to in-frame rearrangements. These files lack a portion of the clones; in checked studies, under half of the deficit traces to unresolved V genes, and the cause of the others is not known. The V and J calls and clone size were taken over from that table, and D and trimming were inferred from the DNA. This sample lists around 77,000 clones; about 80% were detected once. In total, the top ten clones hold approximately 0.81% of the sample.

This TCR came from a human patient who received a liver transplant. Once a transplant has taken place, some T cells may be donor derived. Sequences were derived from CD4+ T cells from blood, sampled 12 months after liver transplant. Recombination connected TRBV5-1 to TRBJ2-5; TRBD1 fits 7 bases in the junction. The CDR3 is CASSLGTEGLKTQYF. The DNA sequence reads TGCGCCAGCAGCTTAGGGACAGAGGGGCTAAAGACCCAGTACTTC.